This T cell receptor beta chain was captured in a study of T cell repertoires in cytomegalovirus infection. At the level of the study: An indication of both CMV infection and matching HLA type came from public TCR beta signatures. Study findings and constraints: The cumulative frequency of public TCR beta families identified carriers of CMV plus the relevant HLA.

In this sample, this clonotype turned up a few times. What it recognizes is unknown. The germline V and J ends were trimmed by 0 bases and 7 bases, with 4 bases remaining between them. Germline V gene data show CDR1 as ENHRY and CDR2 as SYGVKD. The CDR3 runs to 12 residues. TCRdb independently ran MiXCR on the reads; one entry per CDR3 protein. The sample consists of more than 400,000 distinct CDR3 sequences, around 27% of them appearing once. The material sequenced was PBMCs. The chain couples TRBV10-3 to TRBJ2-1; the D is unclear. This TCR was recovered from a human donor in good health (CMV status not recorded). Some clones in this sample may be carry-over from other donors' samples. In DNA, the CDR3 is TGTGCCATCAGTGAGTCGTCGAATGAGCAGTTCTTC. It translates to CAISESSNEQFF.